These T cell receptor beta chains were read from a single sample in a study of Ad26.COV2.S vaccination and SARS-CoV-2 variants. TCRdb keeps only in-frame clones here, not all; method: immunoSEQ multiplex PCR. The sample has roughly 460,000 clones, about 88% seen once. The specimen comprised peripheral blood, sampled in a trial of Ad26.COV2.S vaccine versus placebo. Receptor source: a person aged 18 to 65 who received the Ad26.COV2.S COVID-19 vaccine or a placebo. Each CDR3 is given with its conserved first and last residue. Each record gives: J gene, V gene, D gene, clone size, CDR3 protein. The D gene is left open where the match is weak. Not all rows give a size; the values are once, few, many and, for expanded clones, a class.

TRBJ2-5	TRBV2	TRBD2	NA	CASRGTSGQRVVTQYF
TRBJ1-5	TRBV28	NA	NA	CASSPVLVNQPQHF
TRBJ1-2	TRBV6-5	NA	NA	CASSYSGLPYGYTF
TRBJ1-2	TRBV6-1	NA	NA	CASSEQGVFGYTF
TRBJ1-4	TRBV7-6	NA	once	CASSLVDEKLFF
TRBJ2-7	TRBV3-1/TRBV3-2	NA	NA	CASSQGADMHYEQYF
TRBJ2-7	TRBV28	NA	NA	CASSLFSYEQYF
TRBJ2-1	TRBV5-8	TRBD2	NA	CASSLAISGGYNEQFF
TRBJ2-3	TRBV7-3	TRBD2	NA	CASSLTAGDRQYF
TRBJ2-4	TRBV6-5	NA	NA	CASSYSGLAKNIQYF
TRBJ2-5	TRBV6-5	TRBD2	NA	CASKGLAGGKTQYF
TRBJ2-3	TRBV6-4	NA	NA	CASSDGDADTQYF
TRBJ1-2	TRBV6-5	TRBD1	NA	CASRPDRVRGGYTF
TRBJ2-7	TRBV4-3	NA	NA	CASSQEVVDYEQYF
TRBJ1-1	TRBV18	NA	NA	CASSPPSGNTEAFF
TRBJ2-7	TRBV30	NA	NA	CAWSVRSGTASSEQYF
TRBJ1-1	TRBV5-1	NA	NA	CASSFKVSTDNTEAFF
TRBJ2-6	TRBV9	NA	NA	CASSVGPGVPFSGANVLTF
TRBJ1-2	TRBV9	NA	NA	CASSVGGTGSNYGYTF
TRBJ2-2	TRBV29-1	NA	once	CSGGLRDTGELFF
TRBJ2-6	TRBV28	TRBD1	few	CASSPGGSGANVLTF
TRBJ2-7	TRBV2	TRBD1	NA	CASSGQGVPYEQYF
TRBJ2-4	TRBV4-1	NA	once	CASSQSFSGGNIQYF
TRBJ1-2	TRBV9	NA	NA	CASSVAQSGRGKFYGYTF
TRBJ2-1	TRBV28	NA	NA	CASSLDSRSYNEQFF
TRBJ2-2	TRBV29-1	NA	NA	CSVASNGELFF
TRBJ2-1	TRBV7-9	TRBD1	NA	CASSPGQGGNEQFF
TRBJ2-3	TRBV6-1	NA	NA	CASSAALGADTQYF
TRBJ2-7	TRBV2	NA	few	CASSEIQGTSYEQYF
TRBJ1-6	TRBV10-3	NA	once	CAISEGYNSPLHF
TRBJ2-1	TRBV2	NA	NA	CASSQSGYRRYNEQFF
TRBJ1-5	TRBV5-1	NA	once	CASSLTRGQPQHF
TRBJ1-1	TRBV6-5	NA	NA	CASRGVTGVNTEAFF
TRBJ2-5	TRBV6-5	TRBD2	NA	CASRPLAELSETQYF
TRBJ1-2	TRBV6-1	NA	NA	CASSEWGEDGYTF
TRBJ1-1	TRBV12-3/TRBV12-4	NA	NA	CASSPTGNTEAFF
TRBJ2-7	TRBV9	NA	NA	CASSVVGGPLSEQYF